The clone carrying this TCR beta chain was observed a few times. What it binds is not known. Profiled with immunoSEQ multiplex PCR; TCRdb holds only in-frame clones, not every one. The table has about 150,000 clones, about nine tenths seen once. The V end lost 7 bases, the J end lost 0 bases, and 4 bases lay between the germline ends. From germline, CDR1 is SGHRS and CDR2 YFSETQ. This CDR3 is 11 amino acids long. The record originates from a study of T cell responses to AZD1222 COVID-19 vaccine. Findings and caveats of the study: Baseline antibody screening turned up just a handful of seropositive AZD1222 recipients. Regions left unmutated in variants are reportedly the target of nearly half of spike-specific TCRs.

This clonotype was sampled from an adult who received the AZD1222 COVID-19 vaccine. The input for sequencing was peripheral blood, taken 28 days after the second AZD1222 dose. The V gene is TRBV5-1, the J gene TRBJ1-2; no definite D call. The CDR3 is CASRANYGYTF. The CDR3 coding sequence is TGCGCCAGCCGGGCTAACTATGGCTACACCTTC.